This record looks at one T cell receptor (beta chain) sequence and its context. This clonotype was found a few times. Its antigen is not yet known. No much larger clonotype is one base removed from it; base qualities were not supplied. These data come from a study of response to subunit inactivated influenza vaccine listed by TCRdb under 2018. With respect to the entire study: The study used deep quantitative T cell receptor repertoire profiling to track responses to a trivalent subunit inactivated influenza vaccine. Results and caveats for the whole study, not just this receptor: According to the authors, only a limited number of new T cells may be recruited by each seasonal influenza vaccination.

Library prep was done by RT-PCR. The sequencing machine was an Illumina HiSeq 2500. The public sequencing data were trimmed at Q25 with fastp and processed into clonotypes with MiXCR by TCRdb, which kept only in-frame beta chains. CDR3 protein sequences are deduplicated, and each keeps its most common genes and DNA. The sample table shows over 800,000 distinct CDR3 sequences, and about 20% are seen once. The ten largest clones capture 10% to 13% of the sample. V drops 8 bases and J drops 3 bases, leaving 8 bases in between. The germline V gene (reference sequence) provides CDR1 MNHNY and CDR2 SVGAGI. The CDR3 spans 12 residues, from the cysteine through the phenylalanine. Only the CDR3 part of the read is kept: 36 bases, read in frame from the first base.

This TCR was recovered from a man aged 45 to 65 who received an inactivated influenza vaccine. Donor details come from another sample of the same person, matched by shared clones. The chain is assembled from TRBV6-6 and TRBJ1-5, with a weak D call of TRBD1 (6 bases match). The material sequenced was PBMCs from blood, taken 5 days after vaccination. The DNA reads as follows: TGTGCCAGCGGGACACCCAATCAGCCCCAGCATTTT. It specifies CASGTPNQPQHF.